A selection of T cell receptor beta chains follows, all from one sample in a study of response to subunit inactivated influenza vaccine. TCRdb processed the RT-PCR reads anew with MiXCR; each CDR3 protein has one entry. The sample has fewer than 800,000 distinct CDR3 sequences; about 15% are singletons. The source was PBMCs from blood, collected roughly 12 days after vaccination. These receptors were collected from a man in his fifties or sixties who received an inactivated influenza vaccine. CDR3s include the opening cysteine and the closing phenylalanine or tryptophan. A D gene is named only where the DNA matches it firmly. Not all rows give a size; the values are once, few, many and, for expanded clones, a class.

CDR3 DNA	CDR3 protein	D gene	V gene	clone size	J gene
TGCAGTGCAGTTTCGGACAGGGACTATGGCTACACCTTC	CSAVSDRDYGYTF	TRBD1	TRBV20-1	.	TRBJ1-2
TGCAGCGTTGCGGAAGGTTCGGGCAATCAGCCCCAGCATTTT	CSVAEGSGNQPQHF	.	TRBV29-1	.	TRBJ1-5
TGCGCCAGCAGCTTGGAGGCAGGGTATCAGCCCCAGCATTTT	CASSLEAGYQPQHF	.	TRBV5-1	.	TRBJ1-5
TGTGCCAGTTCAGGGAAGTCAGATACGCAGTATTTT	CASSGKSDTQYF	.	TRBV12-3/TRBV12-4	few	TRBJ2-3
TGCGCCAGCAGTACCGAGGGGGTCTCCTACAATGAGCAGTTCTTC	CASSTEGVSYNEQFF	.	TRBV5-1	.	TRBJ2-1
TGTGCCAGCAGCGAGGCCTTTTCGGCGCGGAATGAGCAGTTCTTC	CASSEAFSARNEQFF	.	TRBV28	.	TRBJ2-1
TGCGCCAGCAGCCCGAGTCGCAGCACAGATACGCAGTATTTT	CASSPSRSTDTQYF	.	TRBV5-1	many	TRBJ2-3
TGCGCCAGCAGCTTGGCCGGGAAGTACACAGATACGCAGTATTTT	CASSLAGKYTDTQYF	.	TRBV5-1	many	TRBJ2-3
TGTGCCAGCAGCTTAGAGGGACTAGCGGCAGAGACCCAGTACTTC	CASSLEGLAAETQYF	TRBD2	TRBV7-9	few	TRBJ2-5
TGTGCCAGCATGGGACGCGAAAAACTGTTTTTT	CASMGREKLFF	.	TRBV12-3/TRBV12-4	few	TRBJ1-4
TGTGCCAGCAGTCCGCGACAGGGGCACTATGGCTACACCTTC	CASSPRQGHYGYTF	TRBD1	TRBV12-3/TRBV12-4	few	TRBJ1-2
TGTGCCAGCAGCTCGCGGACTAGCGGGAAGGTAGATACGCAGTATTTT	CASSSRTSGKVDTQYF	TRBD2	TRBV7-2	once	TRBJ2-3
TGCGCCAGCAGCAATTTTCGGACCGGGGACAATGAGCAGTTCTTC	CASSNFRTGDNEQFF	.	TRBV4-1	.	TRBJ2-1
TGTGCCTGGAGTGTCCAAAGGAATCAGCCCCAGCATTTT	CAWSVQRNQPQHF	.	TRBV30	.	TRBJ1-5
TGCGCCAGCAGCTCGCGGACTAGCGGGGACCTCACAGATACGCAGTATTTT	CASSSRTSGDLTDTQYF	TRBD2	TRBV5-1	.	TRBJ2-3
TGCGCCAGCAGCTTGTCCGGAAAACCCTACGAGCAGTACTTC	CASSLSGKPYEQYF	.	TRBV5-1	few	TRBJ2-7
TGCGCCAGCAGCCAAGAGAGGGCCTTCGGGGATACGCAGTATTTT	CASSQERAFGDTQYF	.	TRBV4-3	many	TRBJ2-3
TGCAGTGCTAGAGATCTAATGCCTTCGGGACAGGGTCAAGAGACCCAGTACTTC	CSARDLMPSGQGQETQYF	TRBD1	TRBV20-1	few	TRBJ2-5
TGTGCCAGCACCTCCACATCCAGTAAGGGGAATGCCCTCCACTTT	CASTSTSSKGNALHF	.	TRBV6-5	many	TRBJ1-6
TGTGCCAGCACCTTAAACCCCAGCTATGGCTACACCTTC	CASTLNPSYGYTF	.	TRBV28	few	TRBJ1-2
TGTGCCAGCAACTTAGTATGGGGCAACAATGAGCAGTTCTTC	CASNLVWGNNEQFF	.	TRBV7-2	.	TRBJ2-1
TGTGCCAGCAGCCAAGATTGGGGACAGGGCACAGATACGCAGTATTTT	CASSQDWGQGTDTQYF	TRBD1	TRBV4-2	few	TRBJ2-3
TGTGCCAGCAGCCAATTTACAGGGATTAGACCCGGGGAGCTGTTTTTT	CASSQFTGIRPGELFF	.	TRBV14	.	TRBJ2-2
TGTGCCAGCAGTCTCGAGACTAGCGCGGAGGAGCAGTTCTTC	CASSLETSAEEQFF	TRBD2	TRBV12-3/TRBV12-4	.	TRBJ2-1
TGTGCCAGCAACGGTAGAGGGAGCCACGACGAGCAGTACTTC	CASNGRGSHDEQYF	.	TRBV28	few	TRBJ2-7
TGTGCCTGGACTACGTACGGAAGAGTCGGGACCCAGTACTTC	CAWTTYGRVGTQYF	.	TRBV30	few	TRBJ2-5
TGTGCCAGCAGTTTTACTAGCGGGAGCACAGATACGCAGTATTTT	CASSFTSGSTDTQYF	TRBD2	TRBV12-3/TRBV12-4	many	TRBJ2-3
TGTGCCAGCAAGGGGACAGTAGTTGAAAAACTGTTTTTT	CASKGTVVEKLFF	TRBD1	TRBV12-3/TRBV12-4	.	TRBJ1-4
TGTGCCAGCAGCCTGGAACCGGGACAGGGGAACTATGGCTACACCTTC	CASSLEPGQGNYGYTF	TRBD1	TRBV7-9	.	TRBJ1-2
TGTGCCAGCAGCTTTCCTGCGACTAGCGGGGGGGTTGGGGAGACCCAGTACTTC	CASSFPATSGGVGETQYF	TRBD2	TRBV11-2	few	TRBJ2-5
TGTGCCATCAGTGTGCGACAGGATGAAGCTTTCTTT	CAISVRQDEAFF	.	TRBV10-3	.	TRBJ1-1
TGTGCCAGCAGCGCCCATGTCAGCCACTCAGGGGCCAACGTCCTGACTTTC	CASSAHVSHSGANVLTF	.	TRBV9	.	TRBJ2-6
TGTGCCAGCAGTCGGGGGCCCCGAGGTGACGAGCAGTACTTC	CASSRGPRGDEQYF	.	TRBV3-1	.	TRBJ2-7
TGCAGTGCTAGAGTTGCGGGAGTGGACAATGAGCAGTTCTTC	CSARVAGVDNEQFF	TRBD2	TRBV20-1	.	TRBJ2-1
TGTGCCAGCAGTTACCGAGGGGGCGCACGGACTGAAGCTTTCTTT	CASSYRGGARTEAFF	TRBD1	TRBV6-2/TRBV6-3	few	TRBJ1-1
TGTGCCAGCAGCGTAGGCCCCGGCAACACCGGGGAGCTGTTTTTT	CASSVGPGNTGELFF	.	TRBV9	.	TRBJ2-2
TGTGCCAGCAGTTTAGGGGGCGCCTCTGGGGCCAACGTCCTGACTTTC	CASSLGGASGANVLTF	.	TRBV12-3/TRBV12-4	few	TRBJ2-6
TGTGCCAGCAGCGGCCCGGACAGAAGCTCTGGAAACACCATATATTTT	CASSGPDRSSGNTIYF	.	TRBV5-6	few	TRBJ1-3
TGTGCCAGCAGGGATATCGGGTACGAGCAGTACTTC	CASRDIGYEQYF	.	TRBV12-3/TRBV12-4	few	TRBJ2-7
TGTGCCAGCAGTTACTCAGTACAGGGTGGGAATGAGCAGTTCTTC	CASSYSVQGGNEQFF	.	TRBV6-5	many	TRBJ2-1
TGTGCCAGCAGCTCCCAGGGATTTGAAGCTTTCTTT	CASSSQGFEAFF	.	TRBV7-9	once	TRBJ1-1
TGTGCCAGCAGCTTTAGACTAGCGGATGAGCAGTTCTTC	CASSFRLADEQFF	TRBD2	TRBV5-6	.	TRBJ2-1
TGTGCCAGCAGTGAATTTGTAGGACTGGGTCACAATGAGCAGTTCTTC	CASSEFVGLGHNEQFF	.	TRBV25-1	.	TRBJ2-1
TGTGCCAGCAGCTTAGACCCCCCCAATGAGCAGTTCTTC	CASSLDPPNEQFF	.	TRBV7-2	few	TRBJ2-1
TGCGGGGCAGACCGAGGGACAGGGAAAACCTACGAGCAGTACTTC	CGADRGTGKTYEQYF	TRBD1	TRBV20-1	.	TRBJ2-7
TGTGCCACCAGCAGAGTGGGGACTAGCGGGAGGGAGACCCAGTACTTC	CATSRVGTSGRETQYF	TRBD2	TRBV15	.	TRBJ2-5
TGTGCCAGCAGCCGCGGTCGGAGGGGCGGGGAGCTGTTTTTT	CASSRGRRGGELFF	.	TRBV7-2	few	TRBJ2-2
TGTGCCAGCTCACCCCGCGCCGCGGCAGCTCGGACCGGGGAGCTGTTTTTT	CASSPRAAAARTGELFF	.	TRBV18	.	TRBJ2-2
TGTGCCAGCAGCCCATCTCCCGGGAAAGGGCCCCAGCATTTT	CASSPSPGKGPQHF	.	TRBV11-2	.	TRBJ1-5
TGTGCCAGCCGAAAGGCAGGGCGACTTAGCAATCAGCCCCAGCATTTT	CASRKAGRLSNQPQHF	.	TRBV6-2/TRBV6-3	few	TRBJ1-5
TGTGCCAGCAGCTTAGACCCAGTAGGGACGAGGGAAAAACTGTTTTTT	CASSLDPVGTREKLFF	.	TRBV7-8	few	TRBJ1-4
TGTGCCAGCAAAACGTGGGCAGGTTACACTGAAGCTTTCTTT	CASKTWAGYTEAFF	.	TRBV7-2	many	TRBJ1-1
TGTGCCAGCAGTTTAGTTGTGGCAGATACGCAGTATTTT	CASSLVVADTQYF	.	TRBV12-3/TRBV12-4	few	TRBJ2-3